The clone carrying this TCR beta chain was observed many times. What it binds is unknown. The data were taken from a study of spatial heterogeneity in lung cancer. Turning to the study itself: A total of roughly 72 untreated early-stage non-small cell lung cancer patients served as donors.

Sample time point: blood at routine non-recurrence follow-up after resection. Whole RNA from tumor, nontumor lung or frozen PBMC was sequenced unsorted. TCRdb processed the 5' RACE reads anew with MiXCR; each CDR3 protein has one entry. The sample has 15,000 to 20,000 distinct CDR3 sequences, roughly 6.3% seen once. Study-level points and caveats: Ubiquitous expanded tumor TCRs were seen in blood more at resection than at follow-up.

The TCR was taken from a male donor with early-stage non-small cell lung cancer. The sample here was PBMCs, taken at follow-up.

The CDR3 reads CAISESFWQLNQPQHF. In DNA, the CDR3 is TGTGCCATCAGTGAGTCGTTCTGGCAACTCAATCAGCCCCAGCATTTT. The genes are TRBV10-3 and TRBJ1-5; unclear D gene. V gave up 0 bases and J gave up 3 bases, with 12 bases separating them. CDR1 and CDR2 (germline): ENHRY, SYGVKD. This CDR3 contains 16 residues.